The next 29 T cell receptor beta chains were all read from a single sample in a study of control samples from healthy donors and cancer patients. TCRdb's copy holds only in-frame clones and misses some; the assay was immunoSEQ multiplex PCR. Among about 98,000 clones listed, approximately 82% were seen once. The material sequenced was blood. These receptors all stem from a man aged 55 to 70 in good health.

There are a few counts of this clone. CDR3 loop: CASRRLAGPYEQYF. Here the CDR3 DNA reads TGTGCCAGCAGGAGACTAGCGGGACCCTACGAGCAGTACTTC. The chain recombines TRBV6-5 with TRBJ2-7; 11 bases align to TRBD2. CDR3 length equals 14 residues. Trimming at V came to 6 bases and at J to 2 bases, leaving 3 bases not matched to a gene. Germline V gives CDR1 MNHEY, CDR2 SVGAGI.

This clone occurred once. The J gene is TRBJ2-7, the V gene TRBV2; a possible D gene is TRBD1 (5 bases). There are 14 residues in the CDR3. V lost 4 bases to trimming and J lost 4 bases, with 14 bases between them. CDR1 SNHLY and CDR2 FYNNEI come from the germline V gene. As DNA, the CDR3 is TGTGCCAGCAGTGTTGGTCTAGGGGATTACGAGCAGTACTTC. Translation gives CASSVGLGDYEQYF.

The chain has TRBV28 and TRBJ1-6; D is ambiguous. The ends were cut back, 10 bases at V and 7 bases at J, with 17 bases in the middle. The CDR3 sequence is 14 residues long. Germline-derived CDR1 and CDR2 are MDHEN and SYDVKM. The CDR3 coding sequence is TGTGCCACTCGGGTGCTTTCGGGCAATTCACCCCTCCACTTT. Its translation is CATRVLSGNSPLHF.

The V and J genes are TRBV3-1 (or the pseudogene TRBV3-2) and TRBJ1-2, with TRBD1 identical over 8 bases. Germline V gives CDR1 LGHDT, CDR2 YNNKEL (reference sequence). There are 15 residues in the CDR3. V gave up 4 bases and J gave up 0 bases; unmatched junction bases: 4. The CDR3 sequence is CASSPTGGSNYGYTF. Written as DNA, the CDR3 is TGTGCCAGCAGCCCAACAGGGGGTTCTAACTATGGCTACACCTTC.

The V call is TRBV5-6, the J call TRBJ1-2; the match to TRBD1 covers 8 bases. V was clipped by 4 bases and J by 8 bases; unmatched bases: 10. CDR1 and CDR2 (germline): SGHDT, YYEEEE. There are 14 residues in the CDR3. CDR3 in amino acids: CASSRGQGASGYTF. The DNA for the CDR3 is TGTGCCAGCAGCCGGGGGCAGGGGGCGTCCGGCTACACCTTC.

The V and J genes are TRBV5-1 and TRBJ2-3; D possibly corresponds to TRBD1 (8 bases). Trimming shortened V by 6 bases and J by 4 bases, and 18 bases separated the two germline ends. Germline V CDR1 and CDR2: SGHRS, YFSETQ. The CDR3 covers 15 residues. The CDR3 DNA is TGCGCCAGCACGCTAGCGGACAGGGCTTCAGATACGCAGTATTTT. Its translation: CASTLADRASDTQYF.

The chain combines TRBV4-1 with TRBJ2-1, with 9 bases fitting TRBD1. J gave up 2 bases and V 0 bases, and 5 bases lay outside the gene matches. The CDR3 extends over 17 amino acids. Germline CDR1 is MGHRA and CDR2 is YSYEKL. The CDR3 loop reads CASSQDRDRVAYNEQFF. CDR3 nucleotides: TGCGCCAGCAGCCAAGATAGGGACAGGGTCGCCTACAATGAGCAGTTCTTC.

The V call is TRBV11-2, the J call TRBJ1-1; D may be TRBD1 (5 bases). This CDR3 is built from 16 residues. With 8 bases removed from V and 2 bases from J, the gap between germline ends came to 21 bases. Per the germline V gene, CDR1 is SGHAT and CDR2 is FQNNGV. CDR3 coding DNA: TGTGCCAGCCGCTGGGGTAGGGGAGGCCCCAACACTGAAGCTTTCTTT. Translated, it gives CASRWGRGGPNTEAFF.

This clone came up once. The gene calls are TRBV5-1 and TRBJ2-7; no reliable D call. Germline V CDR1 and CDR2: SGHRS, YFSETQ. Trimming took 1 base from V and 2 from J, leaving 10 bases between them. The CDR3 is 14 residues long. CDR3 bases: TGCGCCAGCAGCTTGTTACCAGGACCCTACGAGCAGTACTTC. Amino acids: CASSLLPGPYEQYF. The full variable domain, rest sourced from reference TRBV5-1 and TRBJ2-7, is KAGVTQTPRYLIKTRGQQVTLSCSPISGHRSVSWYQQTPGQGLQFLFEYFSETQRNKGNFPGRFSGRQFSNSRSEMNVSTLELGDSALYLCASSLLPGPYEQYFGPGTRLTVT.

This clone was picked up one time. The CDR3 DNA reads TGTGCCACCAGTGAACCGGGACAGGGCGTCGACGAGCAGTACTTC. It encodes CATSEPGQGVDEQYF. The chain employs TRBV24-1 and TRBJ2-7; 9 bases line up with TRBD1. After removal of 4 bases from V and 5 bases from J, the junction contained 8 bases not matched to a gene. CDR3 length: 15 amino acids. CDR1 is KGHDR and CDR2 is SFDVKD in the germline V gene.

This clone came up once. V and J are TRBV19 and TRBJ2-1; D not certain. Per germline, CDR1 LNHDA and CDR2 SQIVND (reference sequence). The CDR3 is 13 residues long. Trimming took off 5 bases at V and 5 bases at J, with 10 bases between the two ends. The CDR3 region is CASSLRLHNEQFF. The CDR3 DNA reads TGTGCCAGTAGTCTCCGATTGCACAATGAGCAGTTCTTC.

The chain links TRBV7-8 to TRBJ1-2; D gene unclear. This CDR3 spans 14 amino acids. Germline assignment: CDR1 SGHVS and CDR2 FQNEAQ. Trimming shortened V by 5 bases and J by 4 bases, and 14 bases separated the two germline ends. Here the CDR3 reads CASSRQQRSYGYTF. The DNA for the CDR3 is TGTGCCAGCAGCCGGCAACAGCGATCCTATGGCTACACCTTC. Together with reference TRBV7-8 and TRBJ1-2, the CDR3 gives the full variable domain: GAGVSQSPRYKVAKRGQDVALRCDPISGHVSLFWYQQALGQGPEFLTYFQNEAQLDKSGLPSDRFFAERPEGSVSTLKIQRTQQEDSAVYLCASSRQQRSYGYTFGSGTRLTVV.

The rearrangement uses TRBV4-1 and TRBJ2-7; no definite D call. Trimming cost V 0 bases and J 2 bases, with 11 bases left between them. CDR1 is MGHRA, CDR2 YSYEKL, per germline. This CDR3 is built from 15 residues. The CDR3 reads CASSQDPGMAYEQYF. The CDR3 nucleotides are TGCGCCAGCAGCCAAGATCCGGGTATGGCCTACGAGCAGTACTTC.

The V and J genes are TRBV4-1 and TRBJ1-1; D might be TRBD1 (6 bases). Germline CDR1 and CDR2: MGHRA and YSYEKL. Trimming took off 2 bases at V and 4 bases at J, with 17 bases between the two ends. This CDR3 has 16 residues. Written as DNA, the CDR3 is TGCGCCAGCAGCCAACCATCAGGGGTGGTGGTCACTGAAGCTTTCTTT. Translated, it gives CASSQPSGVVVTEAFF.

This chain uses TRBV6-5 with TRBJ1-2; 8 bases agree with TRBD1. Germline V gene data show CDR1 as MNHEY and CDR2 as SVGAGI. Trimming removed 7 bases from V and 7 bases from J; junction bases left unmatched: 14. The CDR3 covers 15 residues. The chain's CDR3 is CASTRSTTGEGGYTF. DNA of the CDR3: TGTGCCAGCACCCGTTCCACGACAGGGGAGGGTGGCTACACCTTC.

The V gene is TRBV11-2, the J gene TRBJ1-1, with D tentatively TRBD1 (5 bases). Looked up from germline, CDR1 is SGHAT and CDR2 is FQNNGV. The CDR3 extends over 13 amino acids. V shed 6 bases and J shed 1 base, with 9 bases lying between them. CDR3 in DNA: TGTGCCAGCAGTCCTCAGGGGAACACTGAAGCTTTCTTT. Protein product: CASSPQGNTEAFF.

This clone was observed a few times. The V call is TRBV4-2, the J call TRBJ2-3; 9 positions agree with TRBD2. Germline CDR1 and CDR2: LGHNA and YNFKEQ. There are 17 residues in the CDR3. The junction had 12 bases not matched to a gene; V was cut back by 4 bases and J by 4 bases. Here the CDR3 DNA reads TGTGCCAGCAGCCGGAGCGGGGGGCCGACGAAATCAGATACGCAGTATTTT. The encoded protein is CASSRSGGPTKSDTQYF.

This CDR3 reads CASSLNDRERALGKAFF. The CDR3 coding sequence is TGCGCCAGCAGCTTAAACGACAGGGAGAGGGCACTCGGCAAAGCTTTCTTT. The rearrangement links TRBV5-1 to TRBJ1-1, with TRBD1 identical over 7 bases. The trim removed 2 bases at V and 9 bases at J, leaving 19 bases unmatched. In germline, CDR1 is SGHRS, CDR2 YFSETQ. The CDR3 contains 17 residues.

The gene calls are TRBV30 and TRBJ2-1, with 8 bases identical to TRBD1. V dropped 0 bases and J dropped 9; count of bases not matched to a gene: 4. This CDR3 has 13 amino acids. Germline values: CDR1 GTSNPN, CDR2 SVGIG (reference sequence). This chain's CDR3 is CAWSVRRGREQFF. CDR3 bases: TGTGCCTGGAGTGTCCGCAGGGGGCGTGAGCAGTTCTTC.

V is TRBV6-5 and J is TRBJ2-3; no definite D call. V shed 5 bases and J shed 5 bases, with 8 bases lying between them. Per germline, CDR1 MNHEY and CDR2 SVGAGI. The CDR3 runs 12 residues. The CDR3 sequence: CASSRGGDTQYF. The CDR3, as DNA: TGTGCCAGCAGTCGCGGCGGAGATACGCAGTATTTT.

V is TRBV25-1 and J is TRBJ2-7; 7 nucleotides line up with TRBD2. J gave up 7 bases and V 0 bases, and 3 bases lay outside the gene matches. The germline V gene encodes CDR1 MGHDK and CDR2 SYGVNS. The CDR3 extends over 13 amino acids. The CDR3 is CASSEYRGGEQYF. The CDR3 nucleotides read TGTGCCAGCAGTGAATATAGGGGAGGGGAGCAGTACTTC.

J is TRBJ2-7 and V is TRBV19; 9 nucleotides agree with TRBD2. Germline V lookup: CDR1 LNHDA, CDR2 SQIVND (reference sequence). The CDR3 runs 13 residues. The V segment lost 11 bases and the J segment 1 base; nucleotides outside the gene matches: 6. DNA for the CDR3: TGTGCCTCTAGCGGGACGGATTCCTACGAGCAGTACTTC. Translated, it gives CASSGTDSYEQYF.

The rearrangement joins TRBV12-3 or TRBV12-4 to TRBJ2-7; D might be TRBD2 (5 bases). V was trimmed by 5 bases and J by 6 bases, leaving 11 bases between them. The CDR3 covers 12 residues. The CDR3 bases are TGTGCCAGCAGTCACGGGAATTTCGAGCAGTACTTC. This gives the protein CASSHGNFEQYF.

This CDR3 reads CASRQGSGGGTDTQYF. For the CDR3, the DNA is TGTGCCAGCAGACAGGGGTCAGGGGGGGGCACAGATACGCAGTATTTT. The chain recombines TRBV11-3 with TRBJ2-3, with D perhaps TRBD1 or TRBD2 (7 bases each). The CDR3 sequence is 16 residues long. The V end lost 6 bases, the J end lost 1 base, and 17 bases lay between the germline ends. In germline, CDR1 is SGHNT, CDR2 YENEEA.

The rearrangement joins TRBV5-6 to TRBJ2-7; D perhaps matches TRBD2 (6 bases). Trimming left V 4 bases short and J 5 bases short, with 16 bases between. Germline CDR1 is SGHDT and CDR2 is YYEEEE. The CDR3 totals 14 residues. The CDR3 DNA sequence: TGTGCCAGCAGCCACCCCGGGGGTGGGGACGAGCAGTACTTC. Protein sequence: CASSHPGGGDEQYF. The entire variable domain, with the rest obtained from reference TRBV5-6 and TRBJ2-7, is as follows: DAGVTQSPTHLIKTRGQQVTLRCSPKSGHDTVSWYQQALGQGPQFIFQYYEEEERQRGNFPDRFSGHQFPNYSSELNVNALLLGDSALYLCASSHPGGGDEQYFGPGTRLTVT.

V usage is TRBV14 and J usage is TRBJ1-6; the D gene is possibly TRBD1 (5 bases). Looked up from germline, CDR1 is SGHDN and CDR2 is FVKESK. The CDR3 has 16 amino acids. V was clipped by 2 bases and J by 5 bases, with 13 bases between them. As DNA, the CDR3 is TGTGCCAGCAGCCAATGGAGGGGAACCGATAATTCACCCCTCCACTTT. It specifies CASSQWRGTDNSPLHF. The full variable domain, its missing parts supplied by reference TRBV14 and TRBJ1-6, is EAGVTQFPSHSVIEKGQTVTLRCDPISGHDNLYWYRRVMGKEIKFLLHFVKESKQDESGMPNNRFLAERTGGTYSTLKVQPAELEDSGVYFCASSQWRGTDNSPLHFGNGTRLTVT.

This clone was observed a single time. This chain uses TRBV14 with TRBJ1-5; D not certain. This CDR3 has 13 residues. Deletions cut 0 bases from V and 7 bases from J, with 7 bases between. CDR1 and CDR2 (germline): SGHDN, FVKESK. In nucleotides, the CDR3 is TGTGCCAGCAGCCAAGATTCAGTGCAGCCCCAGCATTTT. Translating gives CASSQDSVQPQHF.

Here the CDR3 DNA reads TGTGCCAGCAGCCACCCCTTGGAGGCGGGAGTCTATGGCTACACCTTC. Translated: CASSHPLEAGVYGYTF. This sequence joins TRBV3-1 (or the pseudogene TRBV3-2) and TRBJ1-2; D is unclear. CDR3 size: 16 residues. Germline V CDR1 and CDR2: LGHDT, YNNKEL (reference sequence). Trimming pared 3 bases from V and 4 bases from J, leaving 18 bases between.

This rearrangement joins TRBV30 to TRBJ1-4, with TRBD1 as a possible D gene (5 bases). The CDR3 has 14 amino acids. Per the germline V gene, CDR1 is GTSNPN and CDR2 is SVGIG (reference sequence). V lost 0 bases and J 3 bases, leaving 8 bases between the germline ends. CDR3 amino acids: CAWSVLGANEKLFF. CDR3 in DNA: TGTGCCTGGAGTGTATTAGGGGCTAATGAAAAACTGTTTTTT.